This T cell receptor beta chain is drawn from a study of blood T cell repertoires in COVID-19. Study context: Donors in the United States, Italy and Spain gave samples during acute or convalescent COVID-19. T cells, B-cell-depleted T cells, or PBMCs provided the cDNA or gDNA that served as material.

This clone was observed a few times. In the source study's methods: Amplification of reference gene primers provided the estimated nucleated cell counts. Sequenced by immunoSEQ multiplex PCR; TCRdb stores in-frame clones only, minus some. V and J calls and clone size come straight from that table; D and trimming were deduced from the DNA. The sample contains under 200,000 clones, 75% to 90% of which appear only once. The CDR3 spans 15 residues. Germline V lookup: CDR1 LGHDT, CDR2 YNNKEL (reference sequence). V lost 10 bases and J lost 7; bases outside the gene matches: 10. The origin of this receptor is a woman aged 60-70 years with acute or convalescent COVID-19. V and J are TRBV3-1 (or the pseudogene TRBV3-2) and TRBJ1-6; TRBD1 aligns across 10 bases. Sequenced sample: peripheral blood. The CDR3 loop is CATQVGTGANSPLHF. In nucleotides, the CDR3 is TGTGCCACCCAGGTAGGGACAGGGGCGAATTCACCCCTCCACTTT.